This TCR beta chain was sequenced during a study of T cell changes during pregnancy in multiple sclerosis. TCRdb keeps only in-frame clones here, not all; method: immunoSEQ multiplex PCR. The sample yields approximately 44,000 clones, 91% seen once. Germline V CDR1 and CDR2: LNHDA, SQIVND (reference sequence). With 3 bases clipped from V and 6 bases from J, the junction kept 27 bases outside the gene matches. The CDR3 is 21 residues long. This sequence joins TRBV19 and TRBJ1-2, with 8 bases lining up with TRBD1. This material consisted of CD4+ T cells from peripheral blood mononuclear cells, taken in the second trimester of pregnancy. This sequence was found in a female donor in good health, enrolled as a control in a pregnancy study. Here the CDR3 DNA reads TGTGCCAGTAGTATTCGGATAATGGCTATGGGGGATAACAGGGGGTCCCATGGCTACACCTTC. Translation gives CASSIRIMAMGDNRGSHGYTF.